One T cell receptor beta chain is described in this entry. Its target is unknown. The method was immunoSEQ multiplex PCR; TCRdb's version includes in-frame clones alone and lacks a portion of them. This repertoire shows around 340,000 clones, about 85% found once; its top ten account for 6.4%. The V segment lost 3 bases and the J segment 1 base; nucleotides outside the gene matches: 5. The length of the CDR3 is 16 residues. Germline values: CDR1 LNHNV, CDR2 YYDKDF (reference sequence). Treatment defined: roughly 19 received Ad26.COV2.S at low or high dose, single or two shots; 5 received placebo; per-sample allocation not given. After the first vaccine or placebo injection, samples were drawn on day 63. Built on an Ad26 vector, the vaccine expressed Wuhan-strain SARS-CoV-2 spike. The sample originates from a study of Ad26.COV2.S vaccination and SARS-CoV-2 variants. Across the study: A participant enrolled in the COV1001 Ad26.COV2.S trial arm provided the sample. Whole-study findings and limits: Post-vaccination spike-specific CD8+ and CD4+ T cell responses reportedly had substantial breadth.

The chain is built from TRBV15 and TRBJ1-3; 8 nucleotides align to TRBD1. This sequence was found in a person between 18 and 60 years old who received the Ad26.COV2.S COVID-19 vaccine or a placebo. This material consisted of peripheral blood, taken in a trial of Ad26.COV2.S vaccine versus placebo. The CDR3 spells CATSSKQGGSGNTIYF. CDR3 nucleotide sequence: TGTGCCACCAGCAGTAAACAGGGGGGATCTGGAAACACCATATATTTT.